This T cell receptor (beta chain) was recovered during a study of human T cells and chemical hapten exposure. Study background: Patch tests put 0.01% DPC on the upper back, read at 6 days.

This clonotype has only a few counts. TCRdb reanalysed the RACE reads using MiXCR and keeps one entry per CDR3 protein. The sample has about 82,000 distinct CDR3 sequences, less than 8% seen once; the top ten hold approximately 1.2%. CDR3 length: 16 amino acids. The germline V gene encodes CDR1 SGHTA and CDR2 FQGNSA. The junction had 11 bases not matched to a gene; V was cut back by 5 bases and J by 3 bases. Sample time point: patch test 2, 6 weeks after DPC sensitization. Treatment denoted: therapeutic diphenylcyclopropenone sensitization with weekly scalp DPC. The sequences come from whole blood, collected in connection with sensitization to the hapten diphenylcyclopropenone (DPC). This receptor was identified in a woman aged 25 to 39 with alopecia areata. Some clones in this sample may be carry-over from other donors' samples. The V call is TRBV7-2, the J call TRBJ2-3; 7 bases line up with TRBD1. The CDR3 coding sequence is TGTGCCAGCAGCACGCCTCTGGACAGGACAACAGATACGCAGTATTTT. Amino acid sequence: CASSTPLDRTTDTQYF.